These 27 T cell receptor beta chains share one sample of origin, sequenced in a study of Ad26.COV2.S vaccination and SARS-CoV-2 variants. Sequencing was performed with immunoSEQ multiplex PCR; in TCRdb, only in-frame clones are kept and a portion is missing. The table includes approximately 400,000 clones, about 85% detected once. Treatment here: about 20 received Ad26.COV2.S at low or high dose, single or two shots; 5 received placebo; per-sample allocation not given. Day 63 following the first vaccine or placebo injection was when the samples were taken. The sample was peripheral blood, taken in a trial of Ad26.COV2.S vaccine versus placebo. These TCRs come from a person aged 18 to 59 who received the Ad26.COV2.S COVID-19 vaccine or a placebo.

This chain connects TRBV5-1 to TRBJ2-1, with 8 bases matching TRBD1. CDR3 length: 13 amino acids. The trim removed 4 bases at V and 5 bases at J, leaving 2 bases unmatched. Germline V CDR1 and CDR2: SGHRS, YFSETQ. CDR3 bases: TGCGCCAGCAGCCCGGGACAGGACAATGAGCAGTTCTTC. Amino acid sequence: CASSPGQDNEQFF.

CDR3 sequence (DNA): TGTGCCAGCAGCTCCGTAGGAGGGCCGGCAGATACGCAGTATTTT. This sequence encodes CASSSVGGPADTQYF. The V and J genes are TRBV7-2 and TRBJ2-3, with D perhaps TRBD2 (6 bases). Deletions cut 4 bases from V and 4 bases from J, with 15 bases between. CDR1 and CDR2 from the germline V gene are SGHTA and FQGNSA. CDR3 length equals 15 residues.

V is TRBV19 and J is TRBJ1-1; weak D call: TRBD1 (5 bases). This CDR3 has 14 amino acids. With 5 bases removed from V and 1 base from J, the gap between germline ends came to 11 bases. Germline CDR1 and CDR2: LNHDA and SQIVND (reference sequence). CDR3 sequence (DNA): TGTGCCAGTAGTTTCCGACAGACGAACACTGAAGCTTTCTTT. This codes for CASSFRQTNTEAFF.

V usage is TRBV19 and J usage is TRBJ2-2; possibly TRBD2 for D (5 bases). Trimming took 7 bases from V and 3 from J, leaving 12 bases between them. CDR3 size: 14 residues. Germline loops: CDR1 LNHDA, CDR2 SQIVND (reference sequence). CDR3 bases: TGTGCCAGTACCCCCCGGGGTTACACCGGGGAGCTGTTTTTT. Its protein product is CASTPRGYTGELFF.

The chain couples TRBV27 to TRBJ2-7; 7 bases match TRBD1. The CDR3 has 16 amino acids. Germline assignment: CDR1 MNHEY and CDR2 SMNVEV (reference sequence). The J segment lost 2 bases and the V segment lost 3 bases, leaving 10 bases of the junction unmatched. CDR3 residues: CASSFSMTGPAYEQYF. In nucleotides, the CDR3 is TGTGCCAGCAGTTTTTCGATGACAGGGCCAGCCTACGAGCAGTACTTC.

This clone was counted only a few times. This chain links TRBV6-6 with TRBJ1-1; a possible D gene is TRBD1 (6 bases). Trimming stripped 0 bases from V and 3 bases from J, with 11 bases between. The CDR3 covers 15 residues. The V gene's germline CDR1 is MNHNY and CDR2 SVGAGI (reference sequence). The DNA of the CDR3 is TGTGCCAGCAGTTACTCAGGGCAGGGGCACACTGAAGCTTTCTTT. Residues: CASSYSGQGHTEAFF.

This clone was counted between two and nine times. The DNA for the CDR3 is TGTGCCAGCAGCCAATACCAGGGGACGGGGAACACTGAAGCTTTCTTT. This codes for CASSQYQGTGNTEAFF. The genes are TRBV13 and TRBJ1-1, with a tentative D call TRBD1 (6 bases). The CDR3 is made up of 16 amino acids. The germline CDR1 and CDR2 sequences are PRHDT and FYEKMQ (reference sequence). The V end lost 5 bases, the J end lost 1 base, and 17 bases lay between the germline ends.

The chain links TRBV19 to TRBJ1-2; 8 bases match TRBD1. The CDR3 is 18 amino acids. J was trimmed by 2 bases and V by 4 bases; bases with no gene match: 15. Germline CDR1 is LNHDA and CDR2 is SQIVND (reference sequence). Here the CDR3 DNA reads TGTGCCAGTAGTAACGGGGTAGCGGGACAGGCCCACAACTATGGCTACACCTTC. Its protein product is CASSNGVAGQAHNYGYTF. The full variable domain, its missing parts supplied by reference TRBV19 and TRBJ1-2, is DGGITQSPKYLFRKEGQNVTLSCEQNLNHDAMYWYRQDPGQGLRLIYYSQIVNDFQKGDIAEGYSVSREKKESFPLTVTSAQKNPTAFYLCASSNGVAGQAHNYGYTFGSGTRLTVV.

The chain combines TRBV3-1 (or the pseudogene TRBV3-2) with TRBJ2-1; D gene ambiguous. Germline CDR1 LGHDT, CDR2 YNNKEL (reference sequence). The CDR3 sequence is 14 residues long. V was cut by 4 bases and J by 5 bases, with 12 bases left in between. The CDR3 reads CASSLLTRDNEQFF. The CDR3, as DNA: TGTGCCAGCAGCCTACTTACCCGGGACAATGAGCAGTTCTTC.

The chain joins TRBV18 to TRBJ1-2; TRBD1 matches at 7 bases. J gave up 3 bases and V 3 bases, and 4 bases lay outside the gene matches. The CDR3 extends over 14 amino acids. Germline CDR1 reads KGHSH; CDR2 reads LQKENI. DNA for the CDR3: TGTGCCAGCTCACCGAGACAGGGAGACTATGGCTACACCTTC. Its translation is CASSPRQGDYGYTF.

This chain links TRBV28 with TRBJ1-4, with D possibly being TRBD1 (5 bases). V shed 2 bases and J shed 3 bases, with 10 bases lying between them. Germline V gives CDR1 MDHEN, CDR2 SYDVKM. The CDR3 has 15 residues. DNA for the CDR3: TGTGCCAGCAGTTTAGTCGGGGCATCTAATGAAAAACTGTTTTTT. Translated: CASSLVGASNEKLFF.

J is TRBJ2-1 and V is TRBV7-9; 13 nucleotides agree with TRBD2. The CDR3 has 19 amino acids. Germline lookup yields CDR1 SEHNR and CDR2 FQNEAQ (reference sequence). The V and J ends lost 8 bases and 0 bases, in that order; junction bases with no gene match: 13. CDR3 sequence: CASSSYGLAGDSSYNEQFF. Here the CDR3 DNA reads TGTGCCAGCTCCAGTTACGGACTAGCGGGGGATAGCTCCTACAATGAGCAGTTCTTC.

This clone was seen a few times. This chain links TRBV2 with TRBJ2-7; 7 nucleotides agree with TRBD1. In germline, CDR1 is SNHLY, CDR2 FYNNEI. V gave up 6 bases and J gave up 7 bases; unmatched junction bases: 15. This CDR3 region has 15 residues. CDR3 DNA: TGTGCCAGCAGGTCCGGGCAGGGGGAATCCGGAGAGCAGTACTTC. It translates to CASRSGQGESGEQYF.

This clone appeared a few times. The V call is TRBV19, the J call TRBJ1-4; D is perhaps TRBD1 (5 bases). Per the germline V gene, CDR1 is LNHDA and CDR2 is SQIVND (reference sequence). CDR3 length equals 13 residues. With 2 bases removed from V and 6 bases from J, the gap between germline ends came to 7 bases. For the CDR3, the DNA is TGTGCCAGTAGTATACCGGGGGATGAAAAACTGTTTTTT. It specifies CASSIPGDEKLFF.

The chain has TRBV7-8 and TRBJ2-7, with D possibly being TRBD1 or TRBD2 (5 bases each). Germline V gene lookup returns CDR1 SGHVS and CDR2 FQNEAQ. Trimming removed 1 base at V and 2 bases at J, with 9 bases between. CDR3 length: 14 residues. In DNA, the CDR3 is TGTGCCAGCAGCTTAGTTCGGGGCCCCTACGAGCAGTACTTC. Amino acids: CASSLVRGPYEQYF.

The chain joins TRBV19 to TRBJ2-2, with D possibly being TRBD1 (7 bases). The CDR3 runs to 18 residues. V was shortened by 3 bases and J by 4 bases, with 21 bases between the two germline ends. In germline, CDR1 is LNHDA, CDR2 SQIVND (reference sequence). CDR3: CASSIPAGGGVVTGELFF. The CDR3 nucleotides are TGTGCCAGTAGTATCCCGGCAGGGGGAGGTGTAGTCACCGGGGAGCTGTTTTTT.

The chain couples TRBV19 to TRBJ2-1, with D possibly matching TRBD1 (6 bases). The CDR3 is made up of 16 amino acids. The V and J ends lost 7 bases and 3 bases respectively, with 19 bases between them. Germline V gene sequence: CDR1 LNHDA, CDR2 SQIVND (reference sequence). The CDR3 here is CASTFGQGSIYNEQFF. Here the CDR3 DNA reads TGTGCCAGTACATTCGGTCAGGGGTCAATCTACAATGAGCAGTTCTTC.

This chain joins TRBV6-6 and TRBJ1-3; D gene uncertain. Per the germline V gene, CDR1 is MNHNY and CDR2 is SVGAGI (reference sequence). V lost 7 bases and J lost 4, with 14 bases in between. CDR3 size: 14 residues. The CDR3 spells CASKEELSGNTIYF. As DNA, the CDR3 is TGTGCCAGCAAAGAAGAACTTTCGGGAAACACCATATATTTT.

The chain uses TRBV4-1 and TRBJ2-7; the match to TRBD2 covers 7 bases. Germline CDR1 and CDR2: MGHRA and YSYEKL. With 4 bases clipped from V and 2 bases from J, the junction kept 5 bases outside the gene matches. There are 14 residues in the CDR3. The CDR3 sequence: CASSPLAAPYEQYF. CDR3 in DNA: TGCGCCAGCAGCCCGCTAGCGGCCCCCTACGAGCAGTACTTC.

This chain joins TRBV27 and TRBJ1-5; no clear D gene. The CDR3 runs 16 residues. Trimming removed 6 bases from V and 0 bases from J, with 15 bases in between. Germline CDR1 and CDR2: MNHEY and SMNVEV (reference sequence). For the CDR3, the DNA is TGTGCCAGCAGCCCCCAGGCCTTACTTAGCAATCAGCCCCAGCATTTT. Amino acids: CASSPQALLSNQPQHF.

The V and J genes are TRBV6-5 and TRBJ2-1; 7 bases align to TRBD1. CDR3 size: 15 residues. Per the germline V gene, CDR1 is MNHEY and CDR2 is SVGAGI. V lost 5 bases and J lost 3; bases outside the gene matches: 7. CDR3 DNA sequence: TGTGCCAGCAGTCACGGACAGGACCTCTACAATGAGCAGTTCTTC. Translation gives CASSHGQDLYNEQFF.

V gene TRBV6-6 combines with J gene TRBJ1-1; D gene ambiguous. The CDR3 is 15 amino acids. Trimming cost V 6 bases and J 5 bases, with 19 bases left between them. From germline, CDR1 is MNHNY and CDR2 SVGAGI (reference sequence). The CDR3, as DNA: TGTGCCAGCAGCCCCCGGGGAGCCACGGGTACTGAAGCTTTCTTT. Residues: CASSPRGATGTEAFF.

The chain has TRBV5-1 and TRBJ2-7; the match to TRBD2 covers 8 bases. This CDR3 region has 15 residues. CDR1 SGHRS and CDR2 YFSETQ come from the germline V gene. Germline trimming cut 0 bases from V and 5 bases from J; bases unmatched to any gene: 7. The DNA for the CDR3 is TGCGCCAGCAGCTTGGAGAGGCGGGGGGCCCACGAGCAGTACTTC. Translation gives CASSLERRGAHEQYF.

The V call is TRBV5-1, the J call TRBJ2-3, with D maybe TRBD2 (5 bases). Trimming removed 2 bases from V and 5 bases from J, with 18 bases in between. Per the germline V gene, CDR1 is SGHRS and CDR2 is YFSETQ. The CDR3 has 16 amino acids. CDR3 coding DNA: TGCGCCAGCAGCTTTGGGCGGGTCCCCCTGGGAGATACGCAGTATTTT. Protein product: CASSFGRVPLGDTQYF.

V and J are TRBV5-4 and TRBJ1-6; 7 nucleotides match TRBD1. CDR1 is SGHNT, CDR2 YYREEE, per germline (reference sequence). The trim removed 4 bases at V and 8 bases at J, leaving 9 bases unmatched. The CDR3 covers 15 residues. CDR3 DNA: TGTGCCAGCAGCCGAAGACAGGGTATCGATTCACCCCTCCACTTT. This gives the protein CASSRRQGIDSPLHF.

J is TRBJ2-1 and V is TRBV11-3; no definite D call. Trimming stripped 0 bases from V and 2 bases from J, with 2 bases between. In germline, CDR1 is SGHNT, CDR2 YENEEA. This CDR3 is built from 13 residues. DNA of the CDR3: TGTGCCAGCAGCTTAGACCCCTACAATGAGCAGTTCTTC. Residues: CASSLDPYNEQFF.

The chain has TRBV7-8 and TRBJ2-3; a weak D match, TRBD2 (6 bases). V lost 5 bases and J lost 0, with 21 bases in between. The length of the CDR3 is 18 residues. The germline gives CDR1 SGHVS, CDR2 FQNEAQ. The CDR3 bases are TGTGCCAGCAGCCTAAAGGGGATGGGGGGACGTAGCACAGATACGCAGTATTTT. Its protein is CASSLKGMGGRSTDTQYF.